A single sample gave rise to the 30 T cell receptor beta chains below, sequenced in a study of blood T cell repertoires in COVID-19. Some clones are missing from TCRdb's copy, which holds only in-frame ones; the method was immunoSEQ multiplex PCR. Here the sample spans fewer than 140,000 clones, over 55% being singletons. The sequencing sample was made of peripheral blood. All receptors derive from a human donor with acute or convalescent COVID-19. The donor label of this sample is uncertain.

The J gene is TRBJ1-6, the V gene TRBV5-1; 7 bases match TRBD1. The V gene end was trimmed by 3 bases and the J gene end by 9 bases; junction bases not matched to a gene: 6. CDR1 is SGHRS, CDR2 YFSETQ, per germline. CDR3 length equals 14 residues. The CDR3 DNA reads TGCGCCAGCAGCTCGGGACAGCTTAGTTCACCCCTCCACTTT. It translates to CASSSGQLSSPLHF.

This clone was counted a few times. The chain employs TRBV6-5 and TRBJ2-7, with 11 bases aligning to TRBD2. The CDR3 spans 15 residues. Losses at the gene ends were 6 bases for V and 0 bases for J; bases not matched to a gene: 4. The V gene's germline CDR1 is MNHEY and CDR2 SVGAGI. CDR3 coding DNA: TGTGCCAGCAGAAATAGCGGGGGGGCCTCCTACGAGCAGTACGTC. As protein: CASRNSGGASYEQYV.

This clone turned up a few times. The chain recombines TRBV18 with TRBJ1-2; D remains ambiguous. Trimming stripped 3 bases from V and 5 bases from J, with 10 bases between. CDR1 and CDR2 from the germline V gene are KGHSH and LQKENI. This CDR3 has 13 amino acids. This CDR3 is CASSPGLGYGYTF. The CDR3 DNA reads TGTGCCAGCTCACCGGGTCTAGGATATGGCTACACCTTC.

This clone has a single count. This chain joins TRBV11-2 and TRBJ2-3, with 7 bases matching TRBD2. Germline V gives CDR1 SGHAT, CDR2 FQNNGV. The CDR3 has 14 amino acids. J gave up 4 bases and V 5 bases, and 6 bases lay outside the gene matches. This chain's CDR3 is CASSTGRGADTQYF. The DNA for the CDR3 is TGTGCCAGCAGCACCGGTCGGGGGGCAGATACGCAGTATTTT.

This clone was counted a few times. The J gene is TRBJ1-3, the V gene TRBV9, with D uncertain. There are 14 residues in the CDR3. Trimming left V 6 bases short and J 4 bases short, with 14 bases between. The germline V gene encodes CDR1 SGDLS and CDR2 YYNGEE. In DNA, the CDR3 is TGTGCCAGCACCCCGGGAGGGTCCGGAAACACCATATATTTT. Its protein product is CASTPGGSGNTIYF.

The chain joins TRBV4-1 to TRBJ1-1; 9 bases align to TRBD1. CDR1 is MGHRA, CDR2 YSYEKL, per germline. The ends lost 3 bases at V and 1 base at J; junction bases unmatched: 0. The CDR3 is 14 amino acids. The CDR3 DNA sequence: TGCGCCAGCAGCCAGACAGGGGGGAACACTGAAGCTTTCTTT. Amino acids: CASSQTGGNTEAFF.

This chain links TRBV27 with TRBJ1-1, with unresolved D. Germline V CDR1 and CDR2: MNHEY, SMNVEV (reference sequence). The CDR3 totals 13 residues. Trimming cost V 3 bases and J 3 bases, with 8 bases left between them. For the CDR3, the DNA is TGTGCCAGCAGTTTCCGGCGGGACACTGAAGCTTTCTTT. It yields the protein CASSFRRDTEAFF.

This clone was detected only once. The chain is built from TRBV5-1 and TRBJ1-2; a possible D gene is TRBD1 (5 bases). This CDR3 region has 14 residues. Trimming stripped 3 bases from V and 5 bases from J, with 14 bases between. Germline V CDR1 and CDR2: SGHRS, YFSETQ. CDR3 protein: CASSSTQGLYGYTF. For the CDR3, the DNA is TGCGCCAGCAGCTCCACCCAGGGACTATATGGCTACACCTTC.

Ten or more counts support this clone. The V call is TRBV12-3 or TRBV12-4, the J call TRBJ1-2, with 7 bases matching TRBD1. With V trimmed by 6 bases and J by 5 bases, 6 bases remained unmatched. This CDR3 has 13 residues. The CDR3 DNA sequence: TGTGCCAGCAGGGGGGACAGCGATTATGGCTACACCTTC. It translates to CASRGDSDYGYTF.

The V call is TRBV6-6, the J call TRBJ1-4; D gene unclear. Germline CDR1 reads MNHNY; CDR2 reads SVGAGI (reference sequence). This CDR3 region has 14 residues. Between the trimmed V and J ends, which lost 4 bases and 5 bases, there was a span of 11 bases. The CDR3 DNA is TGTGCCAGCAGTTCAAGTCAGATGAATGAAAAACTGTTTTTT. Protein sequence: CASSSSQMNEKLFF.

The chain uses TRBV14 and TRBJ2-1, with a weak D call TRBD2 (5 bases). The CDR3 extends over 16 amino acids. V was cut by 1 base and J by 4 bases, with 14 bases left in between. Germline-derived CDR1 and CDR2 are SGHDN and FVKESK. In DNA form, the CDR3 reads TGTGCCAGCAGCCAAGGTGGTCCGGGATGGTACAATGAGCAGTTCTTC. Its translation: CASSQGGPGWYNEQFF.

The V and J genes are TRBV19 and TRBJ2-5; TRBD2 matches at 7 bases. This CDR3 is built from 12 residues. Losses at the gene ends were 5 bases for V and 8 bases for J; bases not matched to a gene: 5. Germline V gives CDR1 LNHDA, CDR2 SQIVND (reference sequence). CDR3 sequence: CASSPPGGTQYF. In DNA form, the CDR3 reads TGTGCCAGTAGTCCGCCGGGGGGAACCCAGTACTTC.

This chain connects TRBV11-2 to TRBJ2-2; D is possibly TRBD2 (6 bases). V shed 5 bases and J shed 4 bases, with 14 bases lying between them. The CDR3 is 15 residues long. In germline, CDR1 is SGHAT, CDR2 FQNNGV. The CDR3: CASSLTGDGTGELFF. CDR3 nucleotide sequence: TGTGCCAGCAGCCTGACGGGGGACGGCACCGGGGAGCTGTTTTTT. Full variable domain (remainder filled in from reference TRBV11-2 and TRBJ2-2): EAGVAQSPRYKIIEKRQSVAFWCNPISGHATLYWYQQILGQGPKLLIQFQNNGVVDDSQLPKDRFSAERLKGVDSTLKIQPAKLEDSAVYLCASSLTGDGTGELFFGEGSRLTVL.

The V gene is TRBV30, the J gene TRBJ2-1; TRBD1 matches 7 bases. This CDR3 region has 17 residues. Trimming at V came to 2 bases and at J to 3 bases, leaving 13 bases not matched to a gene. Germline CDR1 reads GTSNPN; CDR2 reads SVGIG (reference sequence). The CDR3: CAWSREFIQGFYNEQFF. The CDR3 bases are TGTGCCTGGAGTCGGGAATTTATACAGGGGTTCTACAATGAGCAGTTCTTC.

The chain is built from TRBV4-1 and TRBJ1-2; 7 positions match TRBD1. Trimming cost V 3 bases and J 4 bases; bases outside gene matches: 8. The CDR3 loop spans 15 amino acids. Germline CDR1 MGHRA, CDR2 YSYEKL. The CDR3 spells CASSQPRQGPYGYTF. In DNA form, the CDR3 reads TGCGCCAGCAGCCAGCCGAGACAGGGCCCCTATGGCTACACCTTC.

V gene TRBV7-8 combines with J gene TRBJ1-2, with D hard to call. V dropped 3 bases and J dropped 3 bases, with 8 bases sitting between them. This CDR3 has 13 residues. Looked up from germline, CDR1 is SGHVS and CDR2 is FQNEAQ. The CDR3 loop is CASSFGPYYGYTF. The CDR3, as DNA: TGTGCCAGCAGCTTTGGGCCCTACTATGGCTACACCTTC.

The J gene is TRBJ1-1, the V gene TRBV6-5, with D perhaps matching TRBD1 (6 bases). Germline V lookup: CDR1 MNHEY, CDR2 SVGAGI. V lost 6 bases, J lost 6 bases, and 11 bases lay in between. The CDR3 has 12 residues. The CDR3 reads CASSPTGSEAFF. CDR3 bases: TGTGCCAGCAGCCCCACAGGGTCTGAAGCTTTCTTT.

This clone came up once. The chain couples TRBV2 to TRBJ2-2, with D possibly being TRBD2 (6 bases). The CDR3 loop spans 14 amino acids. Trimming removed 8 bases at V and 7 bases at J, with 17 bases between. Looked up from germline, CDR1 is SNHLY and CDR2 is FYNNEI. The CDR3 sequence: CASGKRLGVGELFF. CDR3 sequence (DNA): TGTGCCAGCGGAAAAAGACTAGGTGTCGGGGAGCTGTTTTTT. Full variable domain (rest looked up from reference TRBV2 and TRBJ2-2): EPEVTQTPSHQVTQMGQEVILRCVPISNHLYFYWYRQILGQKVEFLVSFYNNEISEKSEIFDDQFSVERPDGSNFTLKIRSTKLEDSAMYFCASGKRLGVGELFFGEGSRLTVL.

To note about this clone: The same CDR3 arises from other DNA sequences in this sample as well. This CDR3 reads CASSYSGGADTQYF. In DNA, the CDR3 is TGTGCCAGCAGTTATAGCGGGGGGGCAGATACGCAGTATTTT. The chain joins TRBV6-4 to TRBJ2-3, with TRBD2 matching over 11 bases. From germline, CDR1 is MRHNA and CDR2 SNTAGT. This CDR3 has 14 amino acids. With V trimmed by 5 bases and J by 4 bases, 2 bases remained unmatched.

This clone was seen ten or more times. This chain joins TRBV7-9 and TRBJ2-1; possibly TRBD2 for D (5 bases). The V and J ends lost 7 bases and 9 bases respectively, with 13 bases between them. The CDR3 covers 12 residues. Germline assignment: CDR1 SEHNR and CDR2 FQNEAQ (reference sequence). This chain's CDR3 is CASTREGVEQFF. The DNA for the CDR3 is TGTGCCAGCACCCGAGAGGGCGTTGAGCAGTTCTTC.

The gene calls are TRBV5-1 and TRBJ1-2; 8 nucleotides line up with TRBD1. The CDR3 contains 14 residues. Unmatched junction bases numbered 3, after V lost 3 bases and J lost 2 bases. Germline CDR1 and CDR2: SGHRS and YFSETQ. CDR3 in DNA: TGCGCCAGCAGCTGGGGGGACAGGAACTATGGCTACACCTTC. Translating gives CASSWGDRNYGYTF. The full variable domain, rest sourced from reference TRBV5-1 and TRBJ1-2, is KAGVTQTPRYLIKTRGQQVTLSCSPISGHRSVSWYQQTPGQGLQFLFEYFSETQRNKGNFPGRFSGRQFSNSRSEMNVSTLELGDSALYLCASSWGDRNYGYTFGSGTRLTVV.

The chain employs TRBV7-9 and TRBJ1-1, with 7 positions matching TRBD1. The CDR3 covers 14 residues. After removal of 5 bases from V and 3 bases from J, the junction contained 6 bases not matched to a gene. Germline lookup yields CDR1 SEHNR and CDR2 FQNEAQ (reference sequence). The CDR3 sequence is CASSQFTGDTEAFF. DNA for the CDR3: TGTGCCAGCAGCCAATTCACAGGGGACACTGAAGCTTTCTTT.

This sequence joins TRBV3-1 (or the pseudogene TRBV3-2) and TRBJ1-6, with D perhaps TRBD1 (5 bases). Germline V gene lookup returns CDR1 LGHDT and CDR2 YNNKEL (reference sequence). This CDR3 is 18 amino acids long. Deletions cut 0 bases from V and 3 bases from J, with 15 bases between. CDR3 amino acids: CASSQDAAGLRYNSPLHF. The CDR3 DNA sequence: TGTGCCAGCAGCCAAGATGCTGCGGGACTGCGCTATAATTCACCCCTCCACTTT.

About this clone: Given a much more abundant clone one base away, this may be a read error. The chain recombines TRBV3-1 (or the pseudogene TRBV3-2) with TRBJ2-2, with D possibly TRBD1 on 6 matching bases. Germline values: CDR1 LGHDT, CDR2 YNNKEL (reference sequence). Trimming took off 4 bases at V and 2 bases at J, with 8 bases between the two ends. The CDR3 length is 14 residues. CDR3 loop: CASSPGHNTGELFF. DNA for the CDR3: TGTGCCAGCAGCCCGGGACATAACACCGGGGAGCTGTTTTTT.

The count of this clone is one. The rearrangement joins TRBV5-1 to TRBJ2-7, with 7 bases matching TRBD2. In germline, CDR1 is SGHRS, CDR2 YFSETQ. The CDR3 has 13 residues. V lost 4 bases and J lost 4; bases outside the gene matches: 5. The CDR3 coding sequence is TGCGCCAGCAGCACCCCGGGGGGTTACGAGCAGTACTTC. Translation: CASSTPGGYEQYF.

This clone was seen ten or more times. V usage is TRBV28 and J usage is TRBJ1-2; no firm D call. Germline-derived CDR1 and CDR2 are MDHEN and SYDVKM. This CDR3 region has 16 residues. V lost 4 bases to trimming and J lost 4 bases, with 19 bases between them. Written as DNA, the CDR3 is TGTGCCAGCAGTTCTTTGTCGGGGATAGTAGGCTATGGCTACACCTTC. It codes for CASSSLSGIVGYGYTF.

The rearrangement joins TRBV5-6 to TRBJ2-4; 9 bases fit TRBD1. This CDR3 is 17 amino acids long. V lost 4 bases, J lost 2 bases, and 10 bases stayed unmatched. CDR1 is SGHDT, CDR2 YYEEEE, per germline. The CDR3 nucleotides read TGTGCCAGCAGCCGAGCTCGGACAGGGGTTACCAAAAACATTCAGTACTTC. Translation gives CASSRARTGVTKNIQYF.

As to this clone: This CDR3 is also generated by other DNA sequences in the sample. The chain joins TRBV27 to TRBJ2-6; 7 bases are a match to TRBD2. The CDR3 is 16 residues long. The junction had 0 bases not matched to a gene; V was cut back by 0 bases and J by 1 base. CDR1 is MNHEY, CDR2 SMNVEV, per germline (reference sequence). CDR3 nucleotides: TGTGCCAGCAGTTTATCGGGAGGGTCTGGGGCCAACGTCCTGACTTTC. Its protein is CASSLSGGSGANVLTF.

The chain couples TRBV3-1 (or the pseudogene TRBV3-2) to TRBJ2-3; 8 bases are shared with TRBD1. The length of the CDR3 is 15 residues. The V and J ends lost 2 bases and 4 bases, in that order; junction bases with no gene match: 5. CDR1 and CDR2 from the germline V gene are LGHDT and YNNKEL (reference sequence). The CDR3 DNA is TGTGCCAGCAGCCAACGGACAGGGCGCCCAGATACGCAGTATTTT. Translated, it gives CASSQRTGRPDTQYF.

The J gene is TRBJ1-2, the V gene TRBV6-5, with D possibly matching TRBD1 (6 bases). Germline values: CDR1 MNHEY, CDR2 SVGAGI. V was trimmed by 8 bases and J by 4 bases, leaving 17 bases between them. The CDR3 loop spans 14 amino acids. CDR3 region: CASGTRQAVYGYTF. The DNA for the CDR3 is TGTGCCAGCGGGACGAGACAGGCTGTCTATGGCTACACCTTC.